These 20 T cell receptor beta chains originate from one sample sequenced in a study of PD-1 blockade in mismatch repair-deficient tumors. Libraries were prepared by immunoSEQ multiplex PCR; TCRdb keeps only in-frame clonotypes and omits some of them. The sample yields some 100,000 clones, 70% to 85% seen once. Here the sequenced sample was peripheral blood, taken around 8 months after starting pembrolizumab. These receptors all stem from an adult with mismatch repair-deficient cancer.

The rearrangement links TRBV2 to TRBJ2-1; 7 bases line up with TRBD2. CDR3 length: 14 amino acids. V was clipped by 4 bases and J by 5 bases; unmatched bases: 5. The germline V gene has CDR1 SNHLY and CDR2 FYNNEI. The CDR3 bases are TGTGCCAGCAGTGCGGGAGGCTTTAACAATGAGCAGTTCTTC. This gives the protein CASSAGGFNNEQFF.

The J gene is TRBJ2-2, the V gene TRBV7-9; a weak D match, TRBD1 (5 bases). Germline V CDR1 and CDR2: SEHNR, FQNEAQ (reference sequence). The CDR3 is 13 amino acids. Trimming stripped 2 bases from V and 5 bases from J, with 6 bases between. CDR3 protein: CASSLQGTGELFF. The CDR3 nucleotides read TGTGCCAGCAGCTTACAGGGAACCGGGGAGCTGTTTTTT.

A few counts support this clone. The chain is built from TRBV19 and TRBJ1-3; unclear D gene. The CDR3 totals 13 residues. V dropped 5 bases and J dropped 7 bases, with 12 bases sitting between them. The V gene's germline CDR1 is LNHDA and CDR2 SQIVND (reference sequence). CDR3 nucleotide sequence: TGTGCCAGTAGTGCCCAGTCTAGTAACACCATATATTTT. Protein product: CASSAQSSNTIYF.

The V call is TRBV7-2, the J call TRBJ2-7; possibly TRBD1 for D (5 bases). The V and J ends lost 0 bases and 4 bases respectively, with 13 bases between them. The germline CDR1 and CDR2 sequences are SGHTA and FQGNSA. This CDR3 has 15 residues. The CDR3, as DNA: TGTGCCAGCAGCTTAGCCCAGGGCCCCCCGTACGAGCAGTACTTC. Amino acids: CASSLAQGPPYEQYF.

For the CDR3, the DNA is TGTGCCTGGAGTGTTATGACAGGGAGCGGCTACACCTTC. The encoded protein is CAWSVMTGSGYTF. The chain joins TRBV30 to TRBJ1-2, with 7 positions matching TRBD1. Trimming at V came to 0 bases and at J to 8 bases, leaving 6 bases not matched to a gene. The CDR3 is 13 amino acids. Per germline, CDR1 GTSNPN and CDR2 SVGIG (reference sequence).

This chain connects TRBV14 to TRBJ2-7; D remains ambiguous. Germline V gene lookup returns CDR1 SGHDN and CDR2 FVKESK. Trimming cost V 5 bases and J 4 bases, with 6 bases left between them. The CDR3 has 11 amino acids. CDR3 sequence: CASSLGYEQYF. CDR3 DNA: TGTGCCAGCAGCTTAGGGTACGAGCAGTACTTC.

The chain employs TRBV6-1 and TRBJ1-2; a weak D match, TRBD1 (5 bases). This CDR3 contains 15 residues. Germline assignment: CDR1 MNHNS and CDR2 SASEGT. Trimming cost V 5 bases and J 7 bases, with 20 bases left between them. The CDR3 DNA follows: TGTGCCAGCAGTAGGGGAAACAACCTCGCCTCTGGCTACACCTTC. As protein: CASSRGNNLASGYTF.

V gene TRBV6-5 combines with J gene TRBJ2-7; TRBD1 aligns across 8 bases. V was pared by 7 bases and J by 3 bases, with 5 bases of the junction left unmatched. There are 13 residues in the CDR3. Per the germline V gene, CDR1 is MNHEY and CDR2 is SVGAGI. CDR3 DNA: TGTGCCAGCAAAGGGACAGGTTTCTACGAGCAGTACTTC. As protein: CASKGTGFYEQYF.

The chain joins TRBV5-6 to TRBJ2-1, with 9 bases that match TRBD2. CDR1 SGHDT and CDR2 YYEEEE come from the germline V gene. The V segment lost 2 bases and the J segment 4 bases; nucleotides outside the gene matches: 4. CDR3 length equals 15 residues. The CDR3 is CASSFSTSGYNEQFF. CDR3 nucleotide sequence: TGTGCCAGCAGCTTTAGCACTAGCGGGTACAATGAGCAGTTCTTC.

This clone was detected only once. The genes are TRBV5-5 and TRBJ2-1; TRBD2 matches 14 bases. Germline V lookup: CDR1 SGHKS, CDR2 YYEKEE (reference sequence). The length of the CDR3 is 16 residues. With V trimmed by 3 bases and J by 10 bases, 9 bases remained unmatched. Here the CDR3 reads CASSSGTSGRGVEQFF. The DNA of the CDR3 is TGTGCCAGCAGCTCCGGGACTAGCGGGAGAGGGGTGGAGCAGTTCTTC.

This clone has only one observation. The chain couples TRBV18 to TRBJ2-1; possibly TRBD2 for D (6 bases). Germline V gene data show CDR1 as KGHSH and CDR2 as LQKENI. The CDR3 extends over 13 amino acids. The V end lost 7 bases, the J end lost 5 bases, and 12 bases lay between the germline ends. The CDR3 protein is CASCKDYNNEQFF. CDR3 DNA: TGTGCCAGCTGCAAGGACTACAACAATGAGCAGTTCTTC.

The chain has TRBV27 and TRBJ1-5, with unresolved D. Germline lookup yields CDR1 MNHEY and CDR2 SMNVEV (reference sequence). Trimming pared 3 bases from V and 4 bases from J, leaving 7 bases between. CDR3 length: 13 amino acids. The CDR3 coding sequence is TGTGCCAGCAGTTTTAGGGAGAATCAGCCCCAGCATTTT. Its protein product is CASSFRENQPQHF.

The gene calls are TRBV7-9 and TRBJ2-7; 7 bases fit TRBD1. Germline loops: CDR1 SEHNR, CDR2 FQNEAQ (reference sequence). The CDR3 covers 15 residues. V shed 0 bases and J 3 bases; nucleotides not matched to a gene: 5. This chain's CDR3 is CASSLADTGDYEQYF. Here the CDR3 DNA reads TGTGCCAGCAGCTTAGCCGACACAGGGGACTACGAGCAGTACTTC.

This clone was recorded once. The rearrangement joins TRBV6-4 to TRBJ1-1; unclear D gene. From germline, CDR1 is MRHNA and CDR2 SNTAGT. The CDR3 is made up of 13 amino acids. V gave up 3 bases and J gave up 0 bases, with 5 bases separating them. For the CDR3, the DNA is TGTGCCAGCAGTGATAGCTTGAACACTGAAGCTTTCTTT. Protein: CASSDSLNTEAFF.

The CDR3 DNA reads as TGTGCCTGGGGGAGACAGGGTGGAGAGACCCAGTACTTC. This encodes CAWGRQGGETQYF. This sequence joins TRBV30 and TRBJ2-5; 7 nucleotides agree with TRBD1. After removal of 5 bases from V and 4 bases from J, the junction contained 7 bases not matched to a gene. This CDR3 has 13 amino acids. Germline CDR1 is GTSNPN and CDR2 is SVGIG (reference sequence).

The CDR3 DNA follows: TGTGCCAGCGGAGGAGGGGTTTCTGGGGCCAACGTCCTGACTTTC. Protein sequence: CASGGGVSGANVLTF. The gene calls are TRBV6-5 and TRBJ2-6, with D maybe TRBD2 (6 bases). The CDR3 loop spans 15 amino acids. CDR1 MNHEY and CDR2 SVGAGI come from the germline V gene. V was shortened by 8 bases and J by 1 base, with 12 bases between the two germline ends.

V and J are TRBV7-2 and TRBJ1-1; D is uncertain. The V gene's germline CDR1 is SGHTA and CDR2 FQGNSA. Trimming cost V 0 bases and J 0 bases, with 14 bases left between them. The CDR3 sequence is 17 residues long. For the CDR3, the DNA is TGTGCCAGCAGCTTAGCGGTCGGCAGCGGAGTGAACACTGAAGCTTTCTTT. Encoded protein: CASSLAVGSGVNTEAFF. Full variable domain (rest looked up from reference TRBV7-2 and TRBJ1-1): GAGVSQSPSNKVTEKGKDVELRCDPISGHTALYWYRQSLGQGLEFLIYFQGNSAPDKSGLPSDRFSAERTGGSVSTLTIQRTQQEDSAVYLCASSLAVGSGVNTEAFFGQGTRLTVV.

This chain connects TRBV5-1 to TRBJ1-1; 7 bases agree with TRBD1. The CDR3 is made up of 15 amino acids. CDR1 and CDR2 from the germline V gene are SGHRS and YFSETQ. Trimming cost V 2 bases and J 5 bases; bases outside gene matches: 9. The DNA of the CDR3 is TGCGCCAGCAGCTTCGACGAGGGGGCGAATACTGAAGCTTTCTTT. Its translation: CASSFDEGANTEAFF. The full variable domain, rest sourced from reference TRBV5-1 and TRBJ1-1, is KAGVTQTPRYLIKTRGQQVTLSCSPISGHRSVSWYQQTPGQGLQFLFEYFSETQRNKGNFPGRFSGRQFSNSRSEMNVSTLELGDSALYLCASSFDEGANTEAFFGQGTRLTVV.

The V gene is TRBV7-2, the J gene TRBJ2-5; D is unresolved. V dropped 2 bases and J dropped 4 bases, with 5 bases sitting between them. Per the germline V gene, CDR1 is SGHTA and CDR2 is FQGNSA. The CDR3 is 12 amino acids. CDR3 region: CASSLSVETQYF. The CDR3 nucleotides are TGTGCCAGCAGCTTAAGCGTAGAGACCCAGTACTTC.

The V gene is TRBV7-2, the J gene TRBJ2-2; TRBD2 matches 9 bases. The J segment lost 4 bases and the V segment lost 5 bases, leaving 5 bases of the junction unmatched. Germline V lookup: CDR1 SGHTA, CDR2 FQGNSA. CDR3 length: 15 residues. The CDR3: CASSRLAASTGELFF. The CDR3 DNA sequence: TGTGCCAGCAGCCGACTAGCGGCATCCACCGGGGAGCTGTTTTTT. The full variable domain, completed using reference TRBV7-2 and TRBJ2-2, is GAGVSQSPSNKVTEKGKDVELRCDPISGHTALYWYRQSLGQGLEFLIYFQGNSAPDKSGLPSDRFSAERTGGSVSTLTIQRTQQEDSAVYLCASSRLAASTGELFFGEGSRLTVL.